Presented here are 24 T cell receptor beta chains from one specimen sequenced in a study of T cells in tumors after PD-1 blockade. This table comes from immunoSEQ multiplex PCR, and its TCRdb copy is limited to in-frame clones, with some not included. The table lists 60,000 to 75,000 clones, roughly 70% of them singletons. The material was PBMCs, obtained after anti-PD-1 treatment. These receptors were taken from a human donor with basal cell carcinoma.

This clone has a handful of counts. V gene TRBV4-1 combines with J gene TRBJ2-1; possible D gene TRBD2, 6 bases. Germline CDR1 is MGHRA and CDR2 is YSYEKL. Trimming shortened V by 3 bases and J by 5 bases, and 32 bases separated the two germline ends. The CDR3 totals 21 residues. CDR3 nucleotides: TGCGCCAGCAGCCACACCACGCTCTCGGCCCCGGAGGGGCCTGAGCACAATGAGCAGTTCTTC. It codes for CASSHTTLSAPEGPEHNEQFF.

The chain joins TRBV10-1 to TRBJ1-2; the match to TRBD1 covers 7 bases. Germline lookup yields CDR1 WNHNN and CDR2 SYGVQD (reference sequence). Trimming took 2 bases from V and 8 from J; bases not matched to a gene: 5. The CDR3 totals 13 residues. CDR3 residues: CASSETNRGGYTF. The CDR3, as DNA: TGCGCCAGCAGTGAGACCAACAGGGGCGGCTACACCTTC.

The chain uses TRBV6-6 and TRBJ2-5, with D possibly matching TRBD1 (5 bases). Germline V CDR1 and CDR2: MNHNY, SVGAGI (reference sequence). V was cut by 2 bases and J by 1 base, with 11 bases left in between. This CDR3 region has 15 residues. The CDR3 nucleotides are TGTGCCAGCAGTTACATGGGGCTGCCCCAAGAGACCCAGTACTTC. This codes for CASSYMGLPQETQYF.

The chain recombines TRBV2 with TRBJ2-7, with TRBD1 matching over 7 bases. This CDR3 comprises 14 residues. The trim removed 4 bases at V and 4 bases at J, leaving 7 bases unmatched. In germline, CDR1 is SNHLY, CDR2 FYNNEI. CDR3 region: CASSVNRGLYEQYF. In DNA, the CDR3 is TGTGCCAGCAGTGTAAACAGGGGTTTATACGAGCAGTACTTC.

This clone was detected once. This chain links TRBV6-1 with TRBJ2-1, with a weak D call TRBD2 (6 bases). V lost 2 bases and J lost 7, with 12 bases in between. The germline CDR1 and CDR2 sequences are MNHNS and SASEGT. The CDR3 is made up of 14 amino acids. CDR3 sequence: CASSEMEGGNEQFF. CDR3 coding DNA: TGTGCCAGCAGTGAAATGGAGGGCGGTAATGAGCAGTTCTTC.

V and J are TRBV27 and TRBJ2-1, with 8 bases aligning to TRBD1. Germline CDR1 and CDR2: MNHEY and SMNVEV (reference sequence). V gave up 6 bases and J gave up 8 bases; unmatched junction bases: 12. CDR3 length: 15 residues. For the CDR3, the DNA is TGTGCCAGCAGGCTCGGACAGGGATCAGGGTATGAGCAGTTCTTC. Translating it yields CASRLGQGSGYEQFF.

The rearrangement links TRBV5-4 to TRBJ1-6, with D hard to call. In germline, CDR1 is SGHNT, CDR2 YYREEE (reference sequence). V was shortened by 0 bases and J by 7 bases, with 17 bases between the two germline ends. This CDR3 is built from 17 residues. This chain's CDR3 is CASSLEGRGTTNSPLHF. The CDR3 bases are TGTGCCAGCAGCTTGGAAGGACGGGGTACGACGAATTCACCCCTCCACTTT.

The sample holds one count of this clone. The genes are TRBV30 and TRBJ2-2; either TRBD1 or TRBD2 may fit D (5 bases each). V lost 6 bases to trimming and J lost 6 bases, with 20 bases between them. CDR1 is GTSNPN, CDR2 SVGIG, per germline (reference sequence). The CDR3 runs 15 residues. Written as DNA, the CDR3 is TGTGCCTGCCACCCCCGGGACGGCACGCCCGGGGAGCTGTTTTTT. Amino acids: CACHPRDGTPGELFF.

This rearrangement joins TRBV2 to TRBJ2-3, with unresolved D. Germline CDR1 SNHLY, CDR2 FYNNEI. V lost 4 bases, J lost 6 bases, and 11 bases lay in between. The CDR3 covers 13 residues. As DNA, the CDR3 is TGTGCCAGCAGTGTTAATATGATGGATACGCAGTATTTT. This gives the protein CASSVNMMDTQYF.

This clone appeared a single time. The rearrangement joins TRBV5-1 to TRBJ1-1, with TRBD1 as a possible D gene (6 bases). The CDR3 loop spans 13 amino acids. Germline V CDR1 and CDR2: SGHRS, YFSETQ. V was cut by 3 bases and J by 6 bases, with 12 bases left in between. CDR3 DNA: TGCGCCAGCAGCTCAAGGGGGGAGCCTGAAGCTTTCTTT. Encoded protein: CASSSRGEPEAFF.

By proportion, this clone is large. The gene calls are TRBV9 and TRBJ1-2, with TRBD1 as a possible D gene (5 bases). Germline CDR1 reads SGDLS; CDR2 reads YYNGEE. Trimming removed 0 bases from V and 4 bases from J, with 13 bases in between. This CDR3 contains 15 residues. For the CDR3, the DNA is TGTGCCAGCAGCGTAGACGGGGGGACTTTCTATGGCTACACCTTC. It encodes CASSVDGGTFYGYTF.

The rearrangement links TRBV28 to TRBJ2-6; D remains unclear. Germline V gene sequence: CDR1 MDHEN, CDR2 SYDVKM. V lost 5 bases and J lost 0, with 11 bases in between. This CDR3 has 16 amino acids. CDR3 sequence: CASSLIGSSGANVLTF. For the CDR3, the DNA is TGTGCCAGCAGTCTTATCGGCAGCTCTGGGGCCAACGTCCTGACTTTC.

DNA for the CDR3: TGTGCCAGTAGTATCAGGACAGTCTCTGGAAACACCATATATTTT. This encodes CASSIRTVSGNTIYF. The V call is TRBV19, the J call TRBJ1-3; possibly TRBD1 for D (6 bases). Germline V gene lookup returns CDR1 LNHDA and CDR2 SQIVND (reference sequence). Trimming removed 3 bases from V and 0 bases from J, with 9 bases in between. The CDR3 spans 15 residues.

This clone came up once. V and J are TRBV6-5 and TRBJ2-1; D possibly corresponds to TRBD2 (6 bases). CDR1 is MNHEY, CDR2 SVGAGI, per germline. V lost 4 bases, J lost 0 bases, and 10 bases lay in between. The CDR3 has 15 residues. DNA of the CDR3: TGTGCCAGCAGTTCAAAGACTAGCTCCTACAATGAGCAGTTCTTC. Residues: CASSSKTSSYNEQFF.

The chain employs TRBV5-6 and TRBJ1-2; perhaps TRBD1 as D (6 bases). Looked up from germline, CDR1 is SGHDT and CDR2 is YYEEEE. The CDR3 loop spans 13 amino acids. Trimming removed 2 bases at V and 5 bases at J, with 10 bases between. CDR3 amino acids: CASSLGGEYGYTF. The CDR3 DNA sequence: TGTGCCAGCAGCTTAGGGGGTGAATATGGCTACACCTTC.

The V call is TRBV6-1, the J call TRBJ2-7; the match to TRBD1 covers 7 bases. Germline V CDR1 and CDR2: MNHNS, SASEGT. The CDR3 length is 11 residues. J was trimmed by 11 bases and V by 1 base; bases with no gene match: 2. The CDR3 is CASSEETGEYF. As DNA, the CDR3 is TGTGCCAGCAGTGAAGAAACAGGGGAGTACTTC.

The CDR3 loop reads CASSRAGAKNNEQFF. DNA for the CDR3: TGTGCCAGCAGCCGAGCGGGGGCCAAGAACAATGAGCAGTTCTTC. The genes are TRBV11-3 and TRBJ2-1, with 8 nucleotides matching TRBD2. The CDR3 is 15 residues long. The germline gives CDR1 SGHNT, CDR2 YENEEA. V shed 5 bases and J 5 bases; nucleotides not matched to a gene: 8.

The chain combines TRBV19 with TRBJ2-2; TRBD2 is a possible D gene (6 bases). The ends were cut back, 7 bases at V and 5 bases at J, with 20 bases in the middle. Germline V gene sequence: CDR1 LNHDA, CDR2 SQIVND (reference sequence). The CDR3 has 16 residues. The CDR3 bases are TGTGCCAGTACCCCGACCGGAGGGGTGGGTACCGGGGAGCTGTTTTTT. Translation gives CASTPTGGVGTGELFF.

V usage is TRBV6-6 and J usage is TRBJ2-1; 7 nucleotides agree with TRBD2. Trimming removed 11 bases from V and 4 bases from J; junction bases left unmatched: 8. Germline CDR1 MNHNY, CDR2 SVGAGI (reference sequence). The CDR3 contains 13 residues. The CDR3 DNA is TGTGCCTCGGGGGGTAGCCCTTACAATGAGCAGTTCTTC. It codes for CASGGSPYNEQFF.

The chain recombines TRBV30 with TRBJ1-1; TRBD1 agrees at 8 bases. The CDR3 runs 16 residues. Germline values: CDR1 GTSNPN, CDR2 SVGIG (reference sequence). Trimming took 1 base from V and 2 from J; bases not matched to a gene: 9. DNA of the CDR3: TGTGCCTGGAGTGGAGTAAACAGGGGGGCTAACACTGAAGCTTTCTTT. This sequence encodes CAWSGVNRGANTEAFF.

This clone has just a few counts. The chain recombines TRBV7-9 with TRBJ2-1, with TRBD2 matching over 11 bases. Germline-derived CDR1 and CDR2 are SEHNR and FQNEAQ (reference sequence). CDR3 length equals 16 residues. The V segment lost 6 bases and the J segment 8 bases; nucleotides outside the gene matches: 12. The DNA for the CDR3 is TGTGCCAGCAGGGTTTCCGGGACTAGCGGAGGAGATGAGCAGTTCTTC. Protein product: CASRVSGTSGGDEQFF.

V and J are TRBV21-1 and TRBJ1-2. TRBV21-1 is designated a pseudogene. The CDR3 totals 14 residues. CDR3 DNA sequence: TGTGCCAGCAGCAAAGGATACGCTCTGTATGGCTACACCTTC. It specifies CASSKGYALYGYTF.

This chain joins TRBV6-1 and TRBJ1-5; D gene ambiguous. Trimming removed 1 base at V and 4 bases at J, with 8 bases between. The CDR3 totals 14 residues. CDR1 and CDR2 from the germline V gene are MNHNS and SASEGT. DNA of the CDR3: TGTGCCAGCAGTGAAGGGCGAAGAAATCAGCCCCAGCATTTT. This sequence encodes CASSEGRRNQPQHF.

The chain recombines TRBV9 with TRBJ2-1; 7 positions match TRBD1. V was pared by 2 bases and J by 6 bases, with 2 bases of the junction left unmatched. Germline loops: CDR1 SGDLS, CDR2 YYNGEE. CDR3 length equals 13 residues. The CDR3 reads CASSVPGGNEQFF. For the CDR3, the DNA is TGTGCCAGCAGCGTTCCAGGGGGCAATGAGCAGTTCTTC. Full variable domain (outside the CDR3, taken from reference TRBV9 and TRBJ2-1): DSGVTQTPKHLITATGQRVTLRCSPRSGDLSVYWYQQSLDQGLQFLIQYYNGEERAKGNILERFSAQQFPDLHSELNLSSLELGDSALYFCASSVPGGNEQFFGPGTRLTVL.